The T cell receptor beta chain under discussion was sequenced for a study of blood T cell repertoires in COVID-19. Overall study: In each case, the material was cDNA or gDNA derived from T cells, B-cell-depleted T cells, or PBMCs.

Trimming removed 1 base from V and 5 bases from J; junction bases left unmatched: 10. From germline, CDR1 is PRHDT and CDR2 FYEKMQ (reference sequence). There are 16 residues in the CDR3. As originally analysed: From reference gene primer amplification, estimates of nucleated cell counts were derived. Libraries were prepared by immunoSEQ multiplex PCR; TCRdb keeps only in-frame clonotypes and omits some of them. The V and J calls and clone size come from that table; D and trimming were worked out from the DNA. The sample lists roughly 350,000 clones; around 90% were seen once. The source is a woman younger than 30 who had recovered from COVID-19. V is TRBV13 and J is TRBJ2-5; 7 bases map to TRBD2. Input material: peripheral blood. The CDR3 DNA reads as TGTGCCAGCAGCTTAGCCCAATCGCTAGCGGTGGAGACCCAGTACTTC. Protein product: CASSLAQSLAVETQYF.